A selection of T cell receptor beta chains follows, all from one sample in a study of blood T cell repertoires in COVID-19. Data came from immunoSEQ multiplex PCR; TCRdb stores just in-frame clones and leaves some out. The repertoire holds a few hundred thousand clones, with roughly four fifths as singletons. Sequencing was performed on PBMCs or T cells enriched from blood (not recorded which). These receptors were collected from a woman aged 50 to 60 who had recovered from COVID-19. Both conserved end residues are part of each CDR3. Each record gives: clone size, V gene, D gene, J gene, CDR3 DNA, CDR3 protein. D genes are given only for firm matches. Only some rows state a clone size, as once, few, many or a class for expanded clones.

size: few; V: TRBV7-2; D: TRBD1; J: TRBJ1-5; DNA: TGTGCCAGCAGCTTGGGACAGGGGGCCCTTCAGCCCCAGCATTTT; CDR3: CASSLGQGALQPQHF
size: few; V: TRBV11-3; D: TRBD2; J: TRBJ2-2; DNA: TGTGCCAGCAGCTTCATGAAGTCTAGCGGGGGCAGCGGGGAGCTGTTTTTT; CDR3: CASSFMKSSGGSGELFF
size: .; V: TRBV11-2; D: TRBD1; J: TRBJ1-1; DNA: TGTGCCAGCAGCGTTTTCCTTCAGGGGGTGGGCACTGAAGCTTTCTTT; CDR3: CASSVFLQGVGTEAFF
size: .; V: TRBV27; D: TRBD1; J: TRBJ1-2; DNA: TGTGCCAGCAGTCCATCCCGGGACAGGGTAATCTATGGCTACACCTTC; CDR3: CASSPSRDRVIYGYTF
size: .; V: TRBV6-5; D: TRBD1; J: TRBJ1-1; DNA: TGTGCCAGCACAGGGGGCGGGGGCACTGAAGCTTTCTTT; CDR3: CASTGGGGTEAFF
size: .; V: TRBV14; D: .; J: TRBJ1-3; DNA: TGTGCCAGCAGCCAACTAGGTAGCGCTGGAAACACCATATATTTT; CDR3: CASSQLGSAGNTIYF
size: .; V: TRBV5-1; D: .; J: TRBJ1-5; DNA: TGCGCCAGCAGCTTGTCAGGGGGCAATCAGCCCCAGCATTTT; CDR3: CASSLSGGNQPQHF
size: few; V: TRBV5-1; D: .; J: TRBJ2-2; DNA: TGCGCCAGCAGCTCCGGGTTTGAGCCGCGGGAGCTGTTTTTT; CDR3: CASSSGFEPRELFF
size: .; V: TRBV5-1; D: .; J: TRBJ1-1; DNA: TGCGCCAGCAGCGCAGGAACAGGGCTAACTGAAGCTTTCTTT; CDR3: CASSAGTGLTEAFF
size: .; V: TRBV19; D: TRBD1; J: TRBJ1-3; DNA: TGTGCCAGTAGCAACCAGGGACAGGGGGCAATTATACCTGGAAACACCATATATTTT; CDR3: CASSNQGQGAIIPGNTIYF
size: .; V: TRBV9; D: .; J: TRBJ2-1; DNA: TGTGCCAGCAGCGTCACTGGACAAAATGAGCAGTTCTTC; CDR3: CASSVTGQNEQFF
size: once; V: TRBV7-2; D: .; J: TRBJ1-3; DNA: TGTGCCAGCAGCGTACAGGGAACGCTTTACTCTGGAAACACCATATATTTT; CDR3: CASSVQGTLYSGNTIYF
size: .; V: TRBV3-1/TRBV3-2; D: .; J: TRBJ1-1; DNA: TGTGCCAGCAGCCAGGGAGACCGTGATTTCTTT; CDR3: CASSQGDRDFF
size: few; V: TRBV7-9; D: TRBD2; J: TRBJ2-3; DNA: TGTGCCAGCAGCTTAGTTAACGGCGGGAGCGCAGATACGCAGTATTTT; CDR3: CASSLVNGGSADTQYF
size: once; V: TRBV7-9; D: .; J: TRBJ1-6; DNA: TGTGCCAGCAGCTTAGGAGGAGCGAGTTCACCCCTCCACTTT; CDR3: CASSLGGASSPLHF
size: once; V: TRBV5-4; D: .; J: TRBJ2-3; DNA: TGTGCCAGCAGCTTGGTCCAGGGACACACAGATACGCAGTATTTT; CDR3: CASSLVQGHTDTQYF
size: few; V: TRBV5-1; D: TRBD1; J: TRBJ1-2; DNA: TGCGCCAGCAGCACCGGGACAGTAGGGCCCTTGCCGGGCACCTTC; CDR3: CASSTGTVGPLPGTF
size: few; V: TRBV9; D: .; J: TRBJ1-1; DNA: TGTGCCAGCAATACCGGGGGTGGGTTGGCGCACACTGAAGCTTTCTTT; CDR3: CASNTGGGLAHTEAFF
size: .; V: TRBV27; D: TRBD1; J: TRBJ1-1; DNA: TGTGCCAGCAGTTTCGAAAGGGGGCGACGAGCTTTCTTT; CDR3: CASSFERGRRAFF
size: .; V: TRBV29-1; D: .; J: TRBJ1-3; DNA: TGCAGCGTTGCTGGTCTTGAGACAGATCGCTCTGGAAACACCATATATTTT; CDR3: CSVAGLETDRSGNTIYF
size: .; V: TRBV30; D: .; J: TRBJ2-7; DNA: TGTGCCTGTGCAAAGGACTCCTTAAGCTCCTACGAGCAGTACTTC; CDR3: CACAKDSLSSYEQYF
size: .; V: TRBV7-9; D: TRBD2; J: TRBJ2-1; DNA: TGTGGACTAGCGGAAGACAATGAGCAGTTCTTC; CDR3: CGLAEDNEQFF
size: .; V: TRBV5-6; D: .; J: TRBJ2-7; DNA: TGTGCCAGCAGTACAGGAGCTCGCGGCGAGCAGTACTTC; CDR3: CASSTGARGEQYF
size: once; V: TRBV5-6; D: .; J: TRBJ2-7; DNA: TGTGCCAGCAGCCCTGGATTGGGGCCCTACGAGCAGTACTTC; CDR3: CASSPGLGPYEQYF
size: .; V: TRBV18; D: .; J: TRBJ2-3; DNA: TGTGCCAGCTCACCATTACAGGGGCGGGAAACAGATACGCAGTATTTT; CDR3: CASSPLQGRETDTQYF
size: .; V: TRBV27; D: TRBD1; J: TRBJ1-6; DNA: TGTGCCAGCAGTCCATCCAGGGGGGACAGCTCCTATAATTCACCCCTCCACTTT; CDR3: CASSPSRGDSSYNSPLHF
size: .; V: TRBV18; D: .; J: TRBJ2-7; DNA: TGTGCCAGCTCACCGGGTCCGGGATCCTACGAGCAGTACTTC; CDR3: CASSPGPGSYEQYF
size: .; V: TRBV9; D: .; J: TRBJ1-3; DNA: TGTGCCAGCAGCGTAGGATCGACAACTGGAAACACCATATATTTT; CDR3: CASSVGSTTGNTIYF
size: .; V: TRBV5-1; D: .; J: TRBJ1-1; DNA: TGCGCCAGCAGCCTGCCGGGGGGGTCTGCTTTCTTT; CDR3: CASSLPGGSAFF
size: .; V: TRBV7-2; D: .; J: TRBJ2-7; DNA: TGTGCCAGCAGCTTAGCGGGGGGTTCGACCTACGAGCAGTACTTC; CDR3: CASSLAGGSTYEQYF
size: .; V: TRBV10-3; D: .; J: TRBJ2-1; DNA: TGTGCCATCAGTGTCGAGGGACACTACAATGAGCAGTTCTTC; CDR3: CAISVEGHYNEQFF
size: .; V: TRBV12-3/TRBV12-4; D: .; J: TRBJ1-1; DNA: TGTGCCAGCAGGTCGGGAGACCCGGCTTTCTTT; CDR3: CASRSGDPAFF
size: .; V: TRBV4-2; D: .; J: TRBJ1-1; DNA: TGTGCCAGCAGCCAAGATGAAGCGGCGAACACTGAAGCTTTCTTT; CDR3: CASSQDEAANTEAFF
size: few; V: TRBV19; D: TRBD1; J: TRBJ1-3; DNA: TGTGCCAGTAGTCTAAACTCCGGGACAGGGGCTGGAAACACCATATATTTT; CDR3: CASSLNSGTGAGNTIYF
size: .; V: TRBV5-4; D: .; J: TRBJ1-6; DNA: TGTGCCAGCAGCGGCCCAGGGTATAATTCACCCCTCCACTTT; CDR3: CASSGPGYNSPLHF
size: .; V: TRBV4-2; D: .; J: TRBJ1-2; DNA: TGTGCCAGCAGCCAAGCCGGGCGGACCAGGGGACCTAACTATGGCTACACCTTC; CDR3: CASSQAGRTRGPNYGYTF
size: .; V: TRBV27; D: TRBD1; J: TRBJ1-1; DNA: TGTGCCAGCAGTCCCGGGACAGGGAGAAACACTGAAGCTTTCTTT; CDR3: CASSPGTGRNTEAFF
size: once; V: TRBV9; D: .; J: TRBJ2-1; DNA: TGTGCCAGCAGCAAGGACTGGGTATCTAATGAGCAGTTCTTC; CDR3: CASSKDWVSNEQFF
size: .; V: TRBV30; D: .; J: TRBJ1-1; DNA: TGTGCCTGGAACGGACGTGGGGGGATGAACACTGAAGCTTTCTTT; CDR3: CAWNGRGGMNTEAFF
size: .; V: TRBV2; D: TRBD1; J: TRBJ1-6; DNA: TGTGCCAGCAGCCAGGGACAGCGAAATTCACCCCTCCACTTT; CDR3: CASSQGQRNSPLHF
size: .; V: TRBV5-1; D: .; J: TRBJ1-4; DNA: TGCGCCAGCAAGACCCAGGGTGGGACAACTAATGAAAAACTGTTTTTT; CDR3: CASKTQGGTTNEKLFF
size: .; V: TRBV5-8; D: TRBD2; J: TRBJ2-3; DNA: TGTGCCAGCAGCTTGGCCGTGGTAGCGGGGAGTAGCACAGATACGCAGTATTTT; CDR3: CASSLAVVAGSSTDTQYF